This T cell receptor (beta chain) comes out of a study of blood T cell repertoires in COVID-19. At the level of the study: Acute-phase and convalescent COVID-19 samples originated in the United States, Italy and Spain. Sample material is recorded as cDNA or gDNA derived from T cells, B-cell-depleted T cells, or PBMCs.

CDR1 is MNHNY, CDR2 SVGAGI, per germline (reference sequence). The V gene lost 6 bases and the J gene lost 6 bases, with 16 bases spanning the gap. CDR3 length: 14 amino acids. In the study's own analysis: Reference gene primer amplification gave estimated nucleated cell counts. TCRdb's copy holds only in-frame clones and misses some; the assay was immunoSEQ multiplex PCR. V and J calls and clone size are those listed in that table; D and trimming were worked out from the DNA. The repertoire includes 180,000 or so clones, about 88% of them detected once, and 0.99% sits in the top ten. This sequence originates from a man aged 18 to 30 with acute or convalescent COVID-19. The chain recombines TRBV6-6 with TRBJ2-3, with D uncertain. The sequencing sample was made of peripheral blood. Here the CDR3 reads CASRDDTFLDTQYF. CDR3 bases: TGTGCCAGCAGAGATGACACCTTCCTGGATACGCAGTATTTT.